These 15 T cell receptor beta chains were all obtained from the same sample, sequenced in a study of a mutant IDH1 vaccine in newly diagnosed glioma. As for time point: baseline, week 1 (first vaccination visit). The treatment is: pre-vaccination baseline after standard-of-care therapy. Clones were sequenced by immunoSEQ multiplex PCR, and TCRdb holds only the in-frame ones, with some missing. The data show approximately 19,000 clones, roughly 84% seen once. Material: PBMCs, obtained from a glioma patient treated with radiotherapy, temozolomide or both. Every receptor here comes from a man in his forties with glioma.

Note on this clone: Its ends do not fully match the called genes, so a read error is possible. V gene TRBV2 combines with J gene TRBJ2-2, with no clear D. CDR3 size: 14 residues. Germline V gene sequence: CDR1 SNHLY, CDR2 FYNNEI. DNA of the CDR3: TGTGCCAGCAGTCAAGCAGCTCCACCCGGGGAGCTGTTTTTT. It encodes CASSQAAPPGELFF. The whole variable domain, filled in from reference TRBV2 and TRBJ2-2, reads EPEVTQTPSHQVTQMGQEVILRCVPISNHLYFYWYRQILGQKVEFLVSFYNNEISEKSEIFDDQFSVERPDGSNFTLKIRSTKLEDSAMYFCASSQAAPPGELFFGEGSRLTVL.

This chain joins TRBV18 and TRBJ2-7, with a possible D match to TRBD2 (6 bases). The CDR3 totals 15 residues. Germline V lookup: CDR1 KGHSH, CDR2 LQKENI. V dropped 1 base and J dropped 1 base, with 11 bases sitting between them. The CDR3 spells CASSPRPGGSYEQYF. CDR3 nucleotide sequence: TGTGCCAGCTCACCACGGCCCGGGGGTTCCTACGAGCAGTACTTC.

The V call is TRBV4-1, the J call TRBJ1-5; D is unresolved. Trimming left V 4 bases short and J 2 bases short, with 15 bases between. CDR1 is MGHRA, CDR2 YSYEKL, per germline. The length of the CDR3 is 16 residues. The CDR3 coding sequence is TGCGCCAGCAGCCTGCAAATGGCTCTGGGCAATCAGCCCCAGCATTTT. It codes for CASSLQMALGNQPQHF.

The chain joins TRBV4-1 to TRBJ2-5; possibly TRBD2 for D (6 bases). V shed 1 base and J shed 4 bases, with 16 bases lying between them. CDR1 is MGHRA, CDR2 YSYEKL, per germline. CDR3 length equals 16 residues. DNA for the CDR3: TGCGCCAGCAGCCAAGGGTTAGGGCTAGCGCGAGAGACCCAGTACTTC. This codes for CASSQGLGLARETQYF.

The chain carries TRBV7-8 and TRBJ2-7; 8 bases are a match to TRBD1. The ends lost 0 bases at V and 3 bases at J; junction bases unmatched: 1. This CDR3 has 14 amino acids. In germline, CDR1 is SGHVS, CDR2 FQNEAQ. The CDR3 sequence: CASSLADRGYEQYF. Here the CDR3 DNA reads TGTGCCAGCAGCTTAGCCGACAGGGGCTACGAGCAGTACTTC.

This clone came up a few times. The V call is TRBV9, the J call TRBJ2-7; perhaps TRBD2 as D (6 bases). The CDR3 spans 19 residues. The ends were cut back, 4 bases at V and 3 bases at J, with 29 bases in the middle. Germline V gives CDR1 SGDLS, CDR2 YYNGEE. The CDR3 region is CASSPRPGQEGRVDYEQYF. The CDR3 nucleotides read TGTGCCAGCAGCCCCCGACCGGGCCAGGAGGGAAGGGTAGACTACGAGCAGTACTTC.

The chain has TRBV7-2 and TRBJ1-1, with 10 positions matching TRBD1. This CDR3 contains 15 residues. The germline CDR1 and CDR2 sequences are SGHTA and FQGNSA. V lost 3 bases to trimming and J lost 1 base; unmatched junction nucleotides: 2. The CDR3 sequence: CASSLRDRGNTEAFF. The CDR3 DNA reads as TGTGCCAGCAGCTTGCGGGACAGGGGGAACACTGAAGCTTTCTTT.

The chain links TRBV29-1 to TRBJ2-1; no reliable D call. The CDR3 is 10 amino acids. The V gene lost 4 bases and the J gene lost 6 bases, with 4 bases spanning the gap. Looked up from germline, CDR1 is SQVTM and CDR2 is ANQGSEA. CDR3 bases: TGCAGCGTTGGGAGCAATGAGCAGTTCTTC. Its protein product is CSVGSNEQFF.

The chain links TRBV18 to TRBJ2-7; the D is unclear. Germline-derived CDR1 and CDR2 are KGHSH and LQKENI. This CDR3 comprises 13 residues. V dropped 0 bases and J dropped 1 base, with 4 bases sitting between them. CDR3: CASSPPYSYEQYF. The CDR3 nucleotides are TGTGCCAGCTCACCACCGTATTCCTACGAGCAGTACTTC.

The chain recombines TRBV6-1 with TRBJ1-1, with D uncertain. The CDR3 length is 13 residues. Germline CDR1 is MNHNS and CDR2 is SASEGT. The V end was cut by 2 bases, the J end by 1 base, with 5 bases between. The chain's CDR3 is CASSELANTEAFF. Here the CDR3 DNA reads TGTGCCAGCAGTGAACTGGCGAACACTGAAGCTTTCTTT.

This clone was observed once. This chain joins TRBV6-6 and TRBJ1-1, with 8 bases that match TRBD1. V shed 6 bases, J shed 7 bases, and the junction held 13 bases outside the gene matches. CDR1 MNHNY and CDR2 SVGAGI come from the germline V gene (reference sequence). The CDR3 sequence is 15 residues long. The CDR3 DNA is TGTGCCAGCAGAGTAGACAGGGGCCGGTCTGGTGAAGCTTTCTTT. Its translation: CASRVDRGRSGEAFF.

This clone showed up just a few times. J is TRBJ1-5 and V is TRBV2; D is perhaps TRBD1 (5 bases). CDR3 length: 14 residues. Germline V gene sequence: CDR1 SNHLY, CDR2 FYNNEI. V lost 3 bases and J lost 7, with 13 bases in between. Here the CDR3 reads CASSDREGRQPQHF. CDR3 nucleotides: TGTGCCAGCAGTGACAGGGAGGGAAGACAGCCCCAGCATTTT.

CDR3 bases: TGTGCCAGCAGCGTAGCGCCAGGGGGAGATTCACCCCTCCACTTT. This codes for CASSVAPGGDSPLHF. The chain combines TRBV9 with TRBJ1-6, with 7 bases aligning to TRBD1. Germline V gene lookup returns CDR1 SGDLS and CDR2 YYNGEE. V lost 0 bases and J lost 8; bases outside the gene matches: 5. The CDR3 runs 15 residues. Filled out from reference TRBV9 and TRBJ1-6, the complete variable domain reads DSGVTQTPKHLITATGQRVTLRCSPRSGDLSVYWYQQSLDQGLQFLIQYYNGEERAKGNILERFSAQQFPDLHSELNLSSLELGDSALYFCASSVAPGGDSPLHFGNGTRLTVT.

This chain joins TRBV2 and TRBJ1-5; no definite D call. There are 12 residues in the CDR3. V was shortened by 4 bases and J by 5 bases, with 6 bases between the two germline ends. Germline V lookup: CDR1 SNHLY, CDR2 FYNNEI. Here the CDR3 reads CASSAAYQPQHF. CDR3 DNA sequence: TGTGCCAGCAGTGCCGCTTATCAGCCCCAGCATTTT.

CDR3 nucleotides: TGCGCCACGCAAGGGAAGGCGGCAGTGGGTCAGGGGCCCACAGATACGCAGTATTTT. It specifies CATQGKAAVGQGPTDTQYF. The gene calls are TRBV10-1 and TRBJ2-3, with a weak D call TRBD1 (6 bases). The CDR3 runs 19 residues. CDR1 and CDR2 (germline): WNHNN, SYGVQD (reference sequence). Trimming removed 10 bases at V and 2 bases at J, with 31 bases between.